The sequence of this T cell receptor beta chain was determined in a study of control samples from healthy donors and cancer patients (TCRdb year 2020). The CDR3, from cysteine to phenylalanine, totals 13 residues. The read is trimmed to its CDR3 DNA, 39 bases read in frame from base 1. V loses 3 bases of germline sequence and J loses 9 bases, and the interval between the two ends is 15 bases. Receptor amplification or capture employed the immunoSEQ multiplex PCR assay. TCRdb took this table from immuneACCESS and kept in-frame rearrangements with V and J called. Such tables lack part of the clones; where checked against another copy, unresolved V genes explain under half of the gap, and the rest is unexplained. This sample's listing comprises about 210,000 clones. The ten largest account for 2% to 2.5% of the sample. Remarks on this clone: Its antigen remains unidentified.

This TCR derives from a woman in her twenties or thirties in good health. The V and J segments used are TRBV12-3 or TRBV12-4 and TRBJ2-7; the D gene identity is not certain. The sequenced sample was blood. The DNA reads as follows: TGTGCCAGCAGTTTTTATGGTGTGGGTGGGCAGTACTTC. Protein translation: CASSFYGVGGQYF.